These 10 T cell receptor beta chains were sequenced from one sample in a study of T cell responses to AZD1222 COVID-19 vaccine. Profiled with immunoSEQ multiplex PCR; TCRdb holds only in-frame clones, not every one. The sample holds around 190,000 clones, around 88% seen once. Sample: peripheral blood, taken on day 0 of AZD1222 vaccination. The receptor set was obtained from an adult in good health.

The chain has TRBV7-2 and TRBJ2-3; D assignment may be TRBD1 or TRBD2 (7 bases each). Trimming removed 9 bases at V and 6 bases at J, with 16 bases between. The V gene's germline CDR1 is SGHTA and CDR2 FQGNSA. The CDR3 is made up of 13 amino acids. The CDR3 here is CARGEGAGDTQYF. The CDR3 DNA is TGTGCCAGAGGGGAGGGGGCCGGGGATACGCAGTATTTT.

The rearrangement uses TRBV12-5 and TRBJ1-1; the D gene is possibly TRBD1 (6 bases). There are 14 residues in the CDR3. The germline V gene has CDR1 LGHNT and CDR2 FRNRAP. V lost 1 base, J lost 3 bases, and 9 bases lay in between. The CDR3: CASGLGQVDTEAFF. For the CDR3, the DNA is TGTGCTAGTGGTTTGGGACAGGTCGACACTGAAGCTTTCTTT.

The chain joins TRBV5-1 to TRBJ2-1; 9 nucleotides align to TRBD1. In germline, CDR1 is SGHRS, CDR2 YFSETQ. This CDR3 has 14 amino acids. The trim removed 4 bases at V and 5 bases at J, leaving 4 bases unmatched. The CDR3 sequence: CASSERTGDNEQFF. Written as DNA, the CDR3 is TGCGCCAGCAGCGAGAGGACAGGGGACAATGAGCAGTTCTTC.

A remark on this clone: The germline gene is not matched at one end of the junction; a read error may be the cause. The rearrangement uses TRBV30 and TRBJ1-2; D is ambiguous. Germline V lookup: CDR1 GTSNPN, CDR2 SVGIG (reference sequence). CDR3 length equals 11 residues. DNA of the CDR3: TGTGCCCGGAGGGTCAGCGGCGGCTACACCTTC. Amino acids: CARRVSGGYTF. The whole variable domain, remainder taken from reference TRBV30 and TRBJ1-2, is SQTIHQWPATLVQPVGSPLSLECTVEGTSNPNLYWYRQAAGRGLQLLFYSVGIGQISSEVPQNLSASRPQDRQFILSSKKLLLSDSGFYLCARRVSGGYTFGSGTRLTVV.

This chain joins TRBV7-9 and TRBJ1-1; tentative D call: TRBD1 (5 bases). CDR3 length: 16 residues. Germline V lookup: CDR1 SEHNR, CDR2 FQNEAQ (reference sequence). Trimming took 4 bases from V and 1 from J, leaving 16 bases between them. Here the CDR3 DNA reads TGTGCCAGCAGCTCACTTTTCGAAGGGGAGAACACTGAAGCTTTCTTT. Its protein product is CASSSLFEGENTEAFF.

This clone occurred once. Here the CDR3 DNA reads TGTGCCAGCAACCCCCAGGGGGCCAGCTCTGGAAACACCATATATTTT. Amino acids: CASNPQGASSGNTIYF. This sequence joins TRBV9 and TRBJ1-3; 8 nucleotides align to TRBD1. The germline V gene encodes CDR1 SGDLS and CDR2 YYNGEE. There are 16 residues in the CDR3. Trimming cost V 6 bases and J 0 bases; bases outside gene matches: 8.

This chain links TRBV7-8 with TRBJ1-6, with D possibly matching TRBD1 (6 bases). The V gene's germline CDR1 is SGHVS and CDR2 FQNEAQ. V was clipped by 0 bases and J by 7 bases, with 13 bases between them. The CDR3 is made up of 16 amino acids. CDR3 DNA: TGTGCCAGCAGCTTAGCGCTAGACAGGCAAAATTCACCCCTCCACTTT. Amino acids: CASSLALDRQNSPLHF.

The chain is built from TRBV2 and TRBJ1-1, with TRBD1 identical over 7 bases. Germline CDR1 is SNHLY and CDR2 is FYNNEI. The CDR3 is 13 residues long. V was pared by 2 bases and J by 10 bases, with 7 bases of the junction left unmatched. The CDR3 protein is CASSEWQGGRAFF. The CDR3 bases are TGTGCCAGCAGTGAATGGCAGGGGGGCCGAGCTTTCTTT. Full variable domain (remainder filled in from reference TRBV2 and TRBJ1-1): EPEVTQTPSHQVTQMGQEVILRCVPISNHLYFYWYRQILGQKVEFLVSFYNNEISEKSEIFDDQFSVERPDGSNFTLKIRSTKLEDSAMYFCASSEWQGGRAFFGQGTRLTVV.

The chain carries TRBV7-9 and TRBJ2-2; 8 bases are a match to TRBD2. Germline trimming cut 4 bases from V and 1 base from J; bases unmatched to any gene: 8. Germline V gene lookup returns CDR1 SEHNR and CDR2 FQNEAQ (reference sequence). This CDR3 comprises 17 residues. The CDR3 DNA is TGTGCCAGCAGCTCCGGGCGGGGGGAATTGAACACCGGGGAGCTGTTTTTT. Translation gives CASSSGRGELNTGELFF.

The chain couples TRBV10-1 to TRBJ2-2; D is ambiguous. Germline loops: CDR1 WNHNN, CDR2 SYGVQD (reference sequence). The CDR3 extends over 14 amino acids. Trimming stripped 5 bases from V and 0 bases from J, with 7 bases between. The CDR3 region has the DNA TGCGCCAGCAGTTTCAACCCGAACACCGGGGAGCTGTTTTTT. Translating it yields CASSFNPNTGELFF.